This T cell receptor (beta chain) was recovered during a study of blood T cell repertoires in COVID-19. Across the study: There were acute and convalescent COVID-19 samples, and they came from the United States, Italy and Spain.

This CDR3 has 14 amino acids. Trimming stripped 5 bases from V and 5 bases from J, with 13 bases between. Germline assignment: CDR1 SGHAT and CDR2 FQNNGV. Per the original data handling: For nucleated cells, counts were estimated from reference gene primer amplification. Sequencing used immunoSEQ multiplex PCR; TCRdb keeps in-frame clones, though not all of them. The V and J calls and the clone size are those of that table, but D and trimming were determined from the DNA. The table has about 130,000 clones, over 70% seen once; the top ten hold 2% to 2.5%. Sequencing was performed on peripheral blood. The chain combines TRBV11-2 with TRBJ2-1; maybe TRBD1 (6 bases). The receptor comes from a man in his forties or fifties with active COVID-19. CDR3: CASSRDRTNNEQFF. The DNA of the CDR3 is TGTGCCAGCAGCCGAGACAGGACGAACAATGAGCAGTTCTTC.